This T cell receptor beta chain was identified during a study of blood T cell repertoires in COVID-19. Study in general: Samples of COVID-19 (acute and convalescent) were obtained from the United States, Italy and Spain.

Clones were sequenced by immunoSEQ multiplex PCR, and TCRdb holds only the in-frame ones, with some missing. The table shows hundreds of thousands of clones, with 80% occurring only once. Worth noting for this clone: This same CDR3 is encoded by further DNA sequences in the sample.

CDR1 and CDR2 (germline): MNHEY, SMNVEV (reference sequence). The CDR3 is 15 amino acids. Trimming took 3 bases from V and 1 from J; bases not matched to a gene: 6. The receptor comes from a man aged 30 to 45 with acute COVID-19. The specimen sequenced was PBMCs or T cells enriched from blood (not recorded which). The chain has TRBV27 and TRBJ2-7; TRBD1 matches at 7 bases. CDR3 loop: CASSFSGTASYEQYF. The DNA of the CDR3 is TGTGCCAGCAGTTTTTCCGGGACAGCGTCCTACGAGCAGTACTTC.